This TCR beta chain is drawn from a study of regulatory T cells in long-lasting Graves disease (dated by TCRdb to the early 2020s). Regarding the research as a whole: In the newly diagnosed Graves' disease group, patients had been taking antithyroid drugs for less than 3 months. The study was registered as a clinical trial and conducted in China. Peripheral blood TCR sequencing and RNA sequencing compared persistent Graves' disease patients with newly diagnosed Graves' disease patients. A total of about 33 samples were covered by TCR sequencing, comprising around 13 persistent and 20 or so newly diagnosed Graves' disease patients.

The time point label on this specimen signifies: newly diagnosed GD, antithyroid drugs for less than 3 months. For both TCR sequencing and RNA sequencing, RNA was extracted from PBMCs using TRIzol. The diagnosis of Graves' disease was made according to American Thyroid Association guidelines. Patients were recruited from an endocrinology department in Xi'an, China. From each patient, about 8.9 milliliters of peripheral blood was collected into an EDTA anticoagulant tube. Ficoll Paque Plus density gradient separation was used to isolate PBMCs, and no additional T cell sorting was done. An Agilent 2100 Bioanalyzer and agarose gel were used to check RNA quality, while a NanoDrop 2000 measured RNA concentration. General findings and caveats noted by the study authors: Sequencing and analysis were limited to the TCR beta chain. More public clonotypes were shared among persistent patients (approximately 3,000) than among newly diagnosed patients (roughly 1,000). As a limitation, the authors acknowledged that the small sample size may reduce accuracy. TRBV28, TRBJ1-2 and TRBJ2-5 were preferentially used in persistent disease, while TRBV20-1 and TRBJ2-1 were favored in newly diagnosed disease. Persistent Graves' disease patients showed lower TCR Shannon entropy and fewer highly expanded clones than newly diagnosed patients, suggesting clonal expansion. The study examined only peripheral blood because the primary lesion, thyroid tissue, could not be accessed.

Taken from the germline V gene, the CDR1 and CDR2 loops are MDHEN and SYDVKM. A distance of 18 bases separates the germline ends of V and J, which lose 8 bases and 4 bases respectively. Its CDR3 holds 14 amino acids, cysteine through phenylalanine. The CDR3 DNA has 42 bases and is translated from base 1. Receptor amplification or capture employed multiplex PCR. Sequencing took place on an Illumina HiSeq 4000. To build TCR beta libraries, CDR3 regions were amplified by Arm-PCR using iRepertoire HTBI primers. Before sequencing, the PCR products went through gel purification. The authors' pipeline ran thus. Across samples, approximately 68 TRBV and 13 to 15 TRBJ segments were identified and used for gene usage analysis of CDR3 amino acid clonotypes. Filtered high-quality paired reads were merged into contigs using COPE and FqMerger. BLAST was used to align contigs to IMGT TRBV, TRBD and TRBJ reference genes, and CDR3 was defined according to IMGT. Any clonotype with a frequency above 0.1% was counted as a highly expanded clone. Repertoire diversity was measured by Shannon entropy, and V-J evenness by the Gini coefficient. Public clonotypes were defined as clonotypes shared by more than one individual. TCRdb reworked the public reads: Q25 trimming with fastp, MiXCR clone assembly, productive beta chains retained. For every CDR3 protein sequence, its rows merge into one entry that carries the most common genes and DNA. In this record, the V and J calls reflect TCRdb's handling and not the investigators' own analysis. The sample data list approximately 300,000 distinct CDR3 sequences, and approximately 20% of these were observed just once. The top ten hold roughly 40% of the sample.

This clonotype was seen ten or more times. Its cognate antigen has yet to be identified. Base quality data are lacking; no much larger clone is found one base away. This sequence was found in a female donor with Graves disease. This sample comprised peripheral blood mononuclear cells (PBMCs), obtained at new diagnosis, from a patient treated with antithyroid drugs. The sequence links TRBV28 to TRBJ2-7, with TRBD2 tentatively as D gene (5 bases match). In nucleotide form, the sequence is TGTGCCAGCGGGCAGACATGGACTGGTTACGAGCAGTACTTC. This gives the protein CASGQTWTGYEQYF.